This is a list of T cell receptor beta chains from one sample in a study of long-term antiretroviral therapy in people with HIV. Produced via immunoSEQ multiplex PCR; TCRdb's table is partial and in-frame only. The sample shows tens of thousands of clones, around 85% of them seen only once. This specimen consisted of unsorted PBMCs, obtained 1.5 years after starting antiretroviral therapy. The source is a young man with HIV. Each CDR3 is given with its conserved first and last residue. Each record gives: clone size, V gene, J gene, CDR3 protein. Only some rows state a clone size, as once, few, many or a class for expanded clones.

NA	TRBV6-5	TRBJ2-3	CASSYQGQGTDTQYF
NA	TRBV28	TRBJ1-5	CASNSGAGSVQPQHF
NA	TRBV7-8	TRBJ2-5	CASSREETQYF
NA	TRBV11-3	TRBJ2-7	CASSFSGQLPSEQYF
NA	TRBV30	TRBJ1-5	CAWGDSTNQPQHF
NA	TRBV28	TRBJ1-5	CASSLTAQHF
NA	TRBV10-3	TRBJ1-5	CAISESTGQPQHF
few	TRBV27	TRBJ2-7	CASKAGRRVGEQYF
once	TRBV18	TRBJ2-1	CASSPQHSYNEQFF
NA	TRBV11-1	TRBJ2-7	CASSPTSGSTYEQYF
NA	TRBV6-4	TRBJ2-2	CASRCLAGVRNTGELFF
few	TRBV5-6	TRBJ2-7	CASSTGAISYEQYF
NA	TRBV18	TRBJ1-1	CASSRPGQGPNTEAFF
NA	TRBV7-9	TRBJ1-4	CASSSVTQWEKLFF
NA	TRBV19	TRBJ1-3	CASRTGTISGNTIYF
NA	TRBV14	TRBJ2-3	CASSPPGGTQYF
NA	TRBV2	TRBJ1-2	CASSDTTNYGYTF
NA	TRBV10-3	TRBJ1-4	CAISEGGIKLFF
NA	TRBV18	TRBJ1-4	CASSYDRGNEKLFF
NA	TRBV7-6	TRBJ1-1	CASSLPGHGEAFF